The clone carrying this T cell receptor (beta chain) was recorded a few times. Assay used: immunoSEQ multiplex PCR; TCRdb lists only in-frame clones, some missing. This sample carries 100,000 to 150,000 clones, roughly 91% of them seen once, and the ten largest clones take less than 5.5%. The sample originates from a study of blood T cell repertoires in COVID-19. Germline V gene data show CDR1 as KGHSH and CDR2 as LQKENI. The CDR3 runs to 18 residues. V dropped 4 bases and J dropped 4; count of bases not matched to a gene: 16. The source material was peripheral blood. This clonotype was obtained from a man in his sixties with COVID-19, enrolled during active disease. The V call is TRBV18, the J call TRBJ1-2, with 9 bases that match TRBD1. The CDR3 reads CASSRRGQGIRVGYGYTF. The DNA of the CDR3 is TGTGCCAGCTCACGAAGAGGACAGGGGATACGCGTCGGCTATGGCTACACCTTC. Drawing the rest from reference TRBV18 and TRBJ1-2, the complete variable domain is NAGVMQNPRHLVRRRGQEARLRCSPMKGHSHVYWYRQLPEEGLKFMVYLQKENIIDESGMPKERFSAEFPKEGPSILRIQQVVRGDSAAYFCASSRRGQGIRVGYGYTFGSGTRLTVV.